One and the same sample provided the 24 T cell receptor beta chains below, sequenced in a study of blood T cell repertoires in COVID-19. The assay was immunoSEQ multiplex PCR, and TCRdb's table has in-frame clones only and misses some. The sample consists of over 150,000 clones, around 83% of them appearing once. The sample comprised peripheral blood. Receptor source: a woman aged 60-70 years with COVID-19, enrolled during active disease.

This chain connects TRBV5-4 to TRBJ1-1; possibly TRBD1 for D (6 bases). The CDR3 extends over 15 amino acids. V was shortened by 4 bases and J by 1 base, with 14 bases between the two germline ends. Germline CDR1 reads SGHNT; CDR2 reads YYREEE (reference sequence). The CDR3 region is CASSGGGDGNTEAFF. The CDR3 coding sequence is TGTGCCAGCAGCGGAGGGGGGGACGGGAACACTGAAGCTTTCTTT.

The genes are TRBV4-1 and TRBJ1-5; D possibly corresponds to TRBD1 (5 bases). The germline V gene has CDR1 MGHRA and CDR2 YSYEKL. The V gene lost 4 bases and the J gene lost 2 bases, with 9 bases spanning the gap. The CDR3 covers 14 residues. DNA for the CDR3: TGCGCCAGCAGCCCCAGGGATGGCAATCAGCCCCAGCATTTT. Encoded protein: CASSPRDGNQPQHF.

The rearrangement uses TRBV24-1 and TRBJ2-2, with 13 bases that match TRBD2. Trimming took 3 bases from V and 5 from J; bases not matched to a gene: 8. Per the germline V gene, CDR1 is KGHDR and CDR2 is SFDVKD. The CDR3 is 18 residues long. The CDR3 DNA reads TGTGCCACCAGTGATCCAACCCGACTAGCGGGGGGAACCGGGGAGCTGTTTTTT. It codes for CATSDPTRLAGGTGELFF.

The chain links TRBV7-9 to TRBJ1-1; 10 nucleotides line up with TRBD1. V shed 3 bases, J shed 11 bases, and the junction held 6 bases outside the gene matches. Per germline, CDR1 SEHNR and CDR2 FQNEAQ (reference sequence). This CDR3 comprises 13 residues. The DNA of the CDR3 is TGTGCCAGCAGCTTCTCTACGGACAGGGGGGCTTTCTTT. Encoded protein: CASSFSTDRGAFF.

Only a few counts were recorded for this clone. The chain combines TRBV2 with TRBJ1-2; 9 positions agree with TRBD1. V gave up 5 bases and J gave up 5 bases; unmatched junction bases: 3. The CDR3 is 13 amino acids. Germline V gene lookup returns CDR1 SNHLY and CDR2 FYNNEI. CDR3 region: CASSWDRDYGYTF. The CDR3 coding sequence is TGTGCCAGCAGTTGGGACAGGGATTATGGCTACACCTTC. Full variable domain (remainder filled in from reference TRBV2 and TRBJ1-2): EPEVTQTPSHQVTQMGQEVILRCVPISNHLYFYWYRQILGQKVEFLVSFYNNEISEKSEIFDDQFSVERPDGSNFTLKIRSTKLEDSAMYFCASSWDRDYGYTFGSGTRLTVV.

This clone was picked up a small number of times. The chain has TRBV2 and TRBJ1-1; D call uncertain. V lost 4 bases to trimming and J lost 5 bases, with 5 bases between them. The CDR3 is made up of 11 amino acids. CDR1 and CDR2 (germline): SNHLY, FYNNEI. DNA for the CDR3: TGTGCCAGCAGTGTCCAGACTGAAGCTTTCTTT. Translated: CASSVQTEAFF.

This clone was counted once. This chain joins TRBV27 and TRBJ2-1; the D gene is possibly TRBD1 (6 bases). CDR1 and CDR2 (germline): MNHEY, SMNVEV (reference sequence). The CDR3 spans 13 residues. Trimming left V 3 bases short and J 9 bases short, with 12 bases between. In DNA form, the CDR3 reads TGTGCCAGCAGTTTGGGGCAGGGGTTTGAGCAGTTCTTC. Its protein product is CASSLGQGFEQFF.

The V gene is TRBV7-9, the J gene TRBJ1-6; D gene uncertain. Germline V gene sequence: CDR1 SEHNR, CDR2 FQNEAQ (reference sequence). The CDR3 runs 15 residues. V dropped 3 bases and J dropped 8 bases, with 14 bases sitting between them. CDR3 in amino acids: CASSFVGLAHSPLHF. The DNA for the CDR3 is TGTGCCAGCAGCTTTGTAGGACTGGCACATTCACCCCTCCACTTT.

The chain recombines TRBV5-1 with TRBJ1-1, with 9 bases lining up with TRBD1. CDR1 and CDR2 from the germline V gene are SGHRS and YFSETQ. This CDR3 has 14 amino acids. The V segment lost 6 bases and the J segment 7 bases; nucleotides outside the gene matches: 10. The CDR3 here is CASMPGQGFDEAFF. The DNA for the CDR3 is TGCGCCAGCATGCCGGGACAGGGTTTTGATGAAGCTTTCTTT.

This clone turned up a few times. The genes are TRBV19 and TRBJ1-2; D gene unclear. V lost 0 bases and J lost 3, with 11 bases in between. Germline-derived CDR1 and CDR2 are LNHDA and SQIVND (reference sequence). This CDR3 is 15 amino acids long. The CDR3 protein is CASSIESGRYYGYTF. CDR3 DNA sequence: TGTGCCAGTAGTATAGAAAGCGGACGGTACTATGGCTACACCTTC.

A word on this clone: Other nucleotide sequences from this sample produce the same CDR3. This chain uses TRBV5-1 with TRBJ1-2, with 10 bases identical to TRBD1. The length of the CDR3 is 14 residues. CDR1 SGHRS and CDR2 YFSETQ come from the germline V gene. The J segment lost 2 bases and the V segment lost 4 bases, leaving 2 bases of the junction unmatched. CDR3 nucleotide sequence: TGCGCCAGCAGCCCGACAGGGGGCAACTATGGCTACACCTTC. It specifies CASSPTGGNYGYTF.

V and J are TRBV27 and TRBJ1-6, with D unresolved. The V gene's germline CDR1 is MNHEY and CDR2 SMNVEV (reference sequence). Between the trimmed V and J ends, which lost 0 bases and 7 bases, there was a span of 7 bases. CDR3 size: 14 residues. CDR3 nucleotides: TGTGCCAGCAGTTTATCGATCCGGAATTCACCCCTCCACTTT. This encodes CASSLSIRNSPLHF.

This sequence joins TRBV6-5 and TRBJ2-5; 7 nucleotides agree with TRBD1. Germline-derived CDR1 and CDR2 are MNHEY and SVGAGI. V lost 8 bases, J lost 14 bases, and 8 bases stayed unmatched. This CDR3 is built from 10 residues. CDR3 in amino acids: CASGQAGLYF. CDR3 nucleotide sequence: TGTGCCAGCGGACAGGCTGGCCTTTACTTC.

The chain joins TRBV10-3 to TRBJ1-2; D possibly corresponds to TRBD1 (5 bases). CDR3 length: 13 residues. The V gene's germline CDR1 is ENHRY and CDR2 SYGVKD. Trimming took off 5 bases at V and 2 bases at J, with 9 bases between the two ends. CDR3 residues: CAISPQENYGYTF. The CDR3 DNA reads TGTGCCATCAGTCCACAGGAAAACTATGGCTACACCTTC.

This chain uses TRBV27 with TRBJ1-6; D ambiguous. Looked up from germline, CDR1 is MNHEY and CDR2 is SMNVEV (reference sequence). This CDR3 has 17 amino acids. Trimming stripped 3 bases from V and 0 bases from J, with 12 bases between. As DNA, the CDR3 is TGTGCCAGCAGTTTTATGCCGCGGAGCTCCTATAATTCACCCCTCCACTTT. Translated, it gives CASSFMPRSSYNSPLHF.

The DNA of the CDR3 is TGTGCCAGCAGCCGGCAGGGGGCGGGAGAGACCCAGTACTTC. Amino acid sequence: CASSRQGAGETQYF. The J gene is TRBJ2-5, the V gene TRBV6-5; 8 bases are shared with TRBD1. Germline CDR1 MNHEY, CDR2 SVGAGI. CDR3 length: 14 residues. Losses at the gene ends were 6 bases for V and 4 bases for J; bases not matched to a gene: 7.

The chain has TRBV19 and TRBJ2-1; 8 nucleotides agree with TRBD2. CDR3 length equals 16 residues. With 6 bases clipped from V and 1 base from J, the junction kept 8 bases outside the gene matches. Germline loops: CDR1 LNHDA, CDR2 SQIVND (reference sequence). The CDR3 loop is CASRSDTGGSYNEQFF. The CDR3 DNA reads as TGTGCCAGTAGGTCGGATACGGGGGGGTCCTACAATGAGCAGTTCTTC.

V gene TRBV2 combines with J gene TRBJ1-6, with TRBD1 matching over 7 bases. CDR1 is SNHLY and CDR2 is FYNNEI in the germline V gene. The CDR3 length is 12 residues. The junction had 6 bases not matched to a gene; V was cut back by 3 bases and J by 16 bases. The CDR3 sequence is CASSDAGQRLHF. The CDR3 bases are TGTGCCAGCAGTGATGCGGGACAGAGGCTCCACTTT.

This clone was seen only a few times. The J gene is TRBJ2-7, the V gene TRBV7-2; 8 nucleotides line up with TRBD2. This CDR3 contains 16 residues. Germline loops: CDR1 SGHTA, CDR2 FQGNSA. Unmatched junction bases numbered 9, after V lost 1 base and J lost 4 bases. CDR3 bases: TGTGCCAGCAGCTTAGGGTCAGCGGGAGTAAGATACGAGCAGTACTTC. This encodes CASSLGSAGVRYEQYF.

The V gene is TRBV5-4, the J gene TRBJ2-1; maybe TRBD2 (5 bases). Germline lookup yields CDR1 SGHNT and CDR2 YYREEE (reference sequence). This CDR3 is 16 amino acids long. Trimming left V 4 bases short and J 10 bases short, with 24 bases between. The CDR3 sequence: CASSRGGNLPTLEQFF. In DNA form, the CDR3 reads TGTGCCAGCAGCCGAGGAGGTAATTTACCGACATTAGAGCAGTTCTTC.

This chain joins TRBV14 and TRBJ1-1, with 11 positions matching TRBD1. V lost 5 bases to trimming and J lost 5 bases; unmatched junction nucleotides: 16. The CDR3 has 18 residues. Germline V gene data show CDR1 as SGHDN and CDR2 as FVKESK. In nucleotides, the CDR3 is TGTGCCAGCAGCGAATTAGGGACAGGGGGTAATCTAAGGACTGAAGCTTTCTTT. It is translated as CASSELGTGGNLRTEAFF.

The rearrangement uses TRBV29-1 and TRBJ1-2; D is undetermined. V lost 4 bases and J 4 bases, leaving 13 bases between the germline ends. This CDR3 spans 13 amino acids. The germline V gene encodes CDR1 SQVTM and CDR2 ANQGSEA. The CDR3 spells CSVGSRQSYGYTF. CDR3 bases: TGCAGCGTTGGAAGCAGGCAGAGCTATGGCTACACCTTC.

The chain employs TRBV5-1 and TRBJ1-5, with 7 bases matching TRBD1. The CDR3 is 14 amino acids. Unmatched junction bases numbered 3, after V lost 0 bases and J lost 6 bases. The V gene's germline CDR1 is SGHRS and CDR2 YFSETQ. CDR3 residues: CASSLGQGSQPQHF. CDR3 sequence (DNA): TGCGCCAGCAGCTTGGGACAGGGAAGTCAGCCCCAGCATTTT. Full variable domain (remainder filled in from reference TRBV5-1 and TRBJ1-5): KAGVTQTPRYLIKTRGQQVTLSCSPISGHRSVSWYQQTPGQGLQFLFEYFSETQRNKGNFPGRFSGRQFSNSRSEMNVSTLELGDSALYLCASSLGQGSQPQHFGDGTRLSIL.

The rearrangement uses TRBV5-6 and TRBJ1-4, with TRBD1 identical over 8 bases. Germline V gene sequence: CDR1 SGHDT, CDR2 YYEEEE. CDR3 length equals 15 residues. With 5 bases clipped from V and 5 bases from J, the junction kept 8 bases outside the gene matches. CDR3 loop: CASSTPGQVNEKLFF. CDR3 DNA sequence: TGTGCCAGCAGTACACCGGGACAGGTCAATGAAAAACTGTTTTTT.